A selection of T cell receptor beta chains follows, all from one sample in a study of T-cell memory formation after mild COVID-19. TCRdb processed the 5' RACE reads anew with MiXCR; each CDR3 protein has one entry. The top ten hold approximately 1.2% of the sample, which has around 60,000 distinct CDR3 sequences, around a tenth seen once. The source material was PBMCs or a T cell subset sorted from them (not recorded which). All receptors derive from a man in his late teens or twenties who had mild COVID-19 (a few samples of this study predate the infection). Cell type and time point are not known. Both conserved end residues are part of each CDR3. D genes are given only for firm matches. Size is stated for part of the rows, as once, few or many counts, or as a class when the clone is expanded.

>TRBV5-1|NA|TRBJ2-3|TRBD1
TGCGCCAGCAGTCGATGGGACAGGAACACAGATACGCAGTATTTT
CASSRWDRNTDTQYF
>TRBV20-1|few|TRBJ2-5|TRBD1
TGCAGTGCCGCTCCCGACAGGGCGGAGACCCAGTACTTC
CSAAPDRAETQYF
>TRBV4-3|NA|TRBJ2-5|TRBD1
TGCGCCAGCAGCGACCGGGACAGGGGCTGGGAGACCCAGTACTTC
CASSDRDRGWETQYF
>TRBV7-2|few|TRBJ2-1|NA
TGTGCCAGCAGCTCCCCGGGTATTGGGTTCGATGAGCAGTTCTTC
CASSSPGIGFDEQFF
>TRBV11-1|many|TRBJ2-3|NA
TGTGCCAGCAGCGCGAACGGGGGCCCAGATACGCAGTATTTT
CASSANGGPDTQYF
>TRBV20-1|few|TRBJ1-1|NA
TGCAGTGCTAGCCCTCAGGGCCCGAACACTGAAGCTTTCTTT
CSASPQGPNTEAFF
>TRBV5-1|medium-sized|TRBJ2-1|NA
TGCGCCAGCAGCTTTGGTGGGTACAATGAGCAGTTCTTC
CASSFGGYNEQFF
>TRBV5-6|few|TRBJ1-5|TRBD1
TGTGCCAGCAGCCGACAGGGAGGACAGCCCCAGCATTTT
CASSRQGGQPQHF
>TRBV11-2|NA|TRBJ2-1|TRBD2
TGTGCCAGCAGCTTTGGACTAGCGGGAACCGATGAGCAGTTCTTC
CASSFGLAGTDEQFF
>TRBV29-1|medium-sized|TRBJ2-3|NA
TGCAGCGTTGGAATTAGCGGAAGGACAGATACGCAGTATTTT
CSVGISGRTDTQYF
>TRBV3-1|NA|TRBJ1-2|NA
TGTGCCAGCAGCCAAAGCCAGGGGCAGAGCTACACCTTC
CASSQSQGQSYTF
>TRBV7-2|NA|TRBJ2-5|TRBD2
TGTGCCAGCAGCGGCGGGGGGGAGGCCCAGTACTTC
CASSGGGEAQYF
>TRBV7-2|many|TRBJ2-3|TRBD2
TGTGCCAGCAGCCCGGGCGAGCGGGGCGCGTACACAGATACGCAGTATTTT
CASSPGERGAYTDTQYF
>TRBV25-1|few|TRBJ2-3|TRBD2
TGTGCCAGCAGTGAGATCCGGGGGGGGGATCTCACAGATACGCAGTATTTT
CASSEIRGGDLTDTQYF
>TRBV25-1|NA|TRBJ2-1|TRBD2
TGTGCCAGCAGTGAACTCAGGGCGGGGGATGAGCAGTTCTTC
CASSELRAGDEQFF
>TRBV7-9|NA|TRBJ1-4|TRBD1
TGTGCCAGCAGCTTAGACTGGAGGCCGGGACAGGGAAATGAAAAACTGTTTTTT
CASSLDWRPGQGNEKLFF
>TRBV4-1|few|TRBJ2-2|NA
TGCGCCAGCAGCCAAGTTCCGGAGGGGGAGCTGTTTTTT
CASSQVPEGELFF
>TRBV5-1|medium-sized|TRBJ2-3|NA
TGCGCCAGCAGCTTCGAACGAGGCACAGATACGCAGTATTTT
CASSFERGTDTQYF
>TRBV19|few|TRBJ2-5|TRBD2
TGTGCCAGTAGTCCCAGCGGGGCGGAGACCCAGTACTTC
CASSPSGAETQYF
>TRBV7-2|NA|TRBJ1-4|TRBD1
TGTGCCAGCAGCCCATGGACAGGGATTGACGAAAAACTGTTTTTT
CASSPWTGIDEKLFF